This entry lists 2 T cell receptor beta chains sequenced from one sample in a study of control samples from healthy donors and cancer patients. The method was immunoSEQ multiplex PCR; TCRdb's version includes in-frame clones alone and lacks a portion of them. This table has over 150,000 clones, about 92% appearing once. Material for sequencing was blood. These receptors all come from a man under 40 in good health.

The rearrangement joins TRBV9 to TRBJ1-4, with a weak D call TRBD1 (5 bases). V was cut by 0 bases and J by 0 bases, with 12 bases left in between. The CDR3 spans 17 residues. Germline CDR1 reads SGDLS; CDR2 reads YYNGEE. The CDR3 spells CASSVGGGEATNEKLFF. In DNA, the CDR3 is TGTGCCAGCAGCGTAGGGGGCGGGGAAGCAACTAATGAAAAACTGTTTTTT.

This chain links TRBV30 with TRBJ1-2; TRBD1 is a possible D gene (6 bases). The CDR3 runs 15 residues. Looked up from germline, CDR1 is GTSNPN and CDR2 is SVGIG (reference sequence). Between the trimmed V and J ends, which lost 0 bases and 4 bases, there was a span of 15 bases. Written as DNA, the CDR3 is TGTGCCTGGAGTGTAAGGGGGATCTCCCTCTATGGCTACACCTTC. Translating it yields CAWSVRGISLYGYTF.